This T cell receptor (beta chain) was recovered during a study of cytomegalovirus exposure and HLA in healthy donors (TCRdb year 2017). With regard to the full study: In an earlier analysis of 450 to 750 of the donors, 250 to 350 Gb of sequence data and 95 million to 130 million unique TCR beta sequences from about 190 million T cells were reported. An early release that covered some 630 HLA-typed donors contained approximately 300 gigabases of sequencing data and 75 million to 100 million unique TCR sequences. Of the 300 to 450 genotyped donors, 75% to 85% were placed in the genetic ancestry cluster associated with self-reported Caucasian donors. The aim of the study was to test whether cataloging public T cell receptors could identify signatures of past pathogen exposure. The T cell repertoires of under 700 subjects were profiled by immunosequencing and related to cytomegalovirus serostatus. In addition to the first cohort of 650 to 750 subjects, a separate validation cohort of over 90 different subjects was used. To predict cytomegalovirus infection status, the study brought together high-throughput TCR immunosequencing, statistical association of individual TCRs with disease status, and machine learning. A later analysis re-examined previously published TCR beta repertoires from around 670 donors and added high-resolution HLA genotyping to investigate patterns of TCR occurrence. In the later analysis, no new phenotypic data were used to find candidate immune exposures; instead, reliance was placed on TCR beta sequences and their occurrence across donors. In an earlier analysis of a few hundred of the donors, high-throughput TCR beta sequencing was used to judge whether each TCR beta V gene segment behaved as functional or pseudogenic. Donor age, sex, ethnicity and CMV serostatus were collected together with the repertoire data. In a later genetic analysis, genome-wide SNP genotypes for about 55% of the 666 donors were used, and that subset was treated as a discovery cohort. Every repertoire in the discovery cohort had been generated on one and the same sequencing platform. Class I and class II HLA loci were covered by the typing at four-digit resolution. The number of typed donors differed by locus: roughly 620-640 for A, B, C, DRB1 and DQB1; 522 for DQA1; approximately 600 for DPA1; and roughly 470 for DPB1. Four or five DR-DQ haplotypes were handled as single units for association and clustering because linkage in the cohort was strong. Among around 400 genotyped donors of the cohort, an average of approximately 220,000 unique TCR beta nucleotide sequences was sequenced per donor, of which about 19% were non-productive. Overall results and qualifications from the work: In a later analysis, HLA-associated TCR beta chains showed more clonal expansion and lower generation probabilities than non-associated chains that were equally common. In a later analysis, some 18,000 TCR beta sequences were associated with specific HLA alleles at a false discovery rate of 0.05. When HLA alleles, especially DR and DQ, strongly co-occurred, TCR associations were difficult to assign to individual alleles. A few of the identified cytomegalovirus-associated TCR beta chains were confirmed in vitro to be specific for cytomegalovirus antigens. Roughly uniform sequencing depth across donors was assumed in presence/absence analyses, although this assumption may not hold. While some public TCRs were present in many individuals, most TCR sequences turned up only very rarely across donors. The study listed 150 to 200 TCR beta chains as associated with cytomegalovirus. The earlier analysis of some 560 of the donors excluded approximately 15 rarely observed V segments, including chromosome 9 orphons, because counts were too low. V-gene and J-gene trimming of TCR beta chains was associated with a missense DCLRE1C variant in a later genetic analysis, and the association was replicated in an independent cohort. In a later analysis, the rate of TCR association differed among HLA loci, with DRB1 alleles having the most associated TCRs and HLA-C alleles having the fewest. A later genetic analysis reported fewer N-insertions in productive TCRs among donors in an Asian-associated ancestry cluster than the roughly 620-donor mean. In an earlier analysis of about 550 of the donors, most TCR beta V segments were observed in productive rearrangements about 87% or about 30% of the time, broadly matching IMGT annotations. A group of highly shared sequence variants was considered likely to be a technical artifact of the sequencing pipeline. According to a later analysis, parvovirus B19, influenza, CMV and Epstein-Barr virus appeared linked to several top co-occurrence clusters. Cytomegalovirus status was reported to be diagnosed by the classifier with high specificity and sensitivity in both the original and validation cohorts. Only TCR beta chains were sequenced in this cohort, and the absence of alpha or paired-chain data limited detectable features. Correlated functional status among segregating V segments might be attributable to linkage disequilibrium, but an unknown experimental factor could not be ruled out. A further reported finding was that TCR beta sequences accurately predicted the HLA-A and HLA-B alleles for most subjects in the first cohort. According to the authors, the approach could potentially be generalized to other disease states and immunological phenotypes. Because HLA typing was missing for some donors at each locus, association tests included only the typed subset. Because the 87-base-pair reads could not distinguish some IMGT-functional V segments, including TRBV6-2 and TRBV6-3, those segments were excluded. The only immune exposure information available for the cohort was CMV serostatus. A later analysis found that most CMV-associated TCR beta chains appeared HLA-restricted, with HLA associations seemingly driven largely by CMV exposure.

Of note for this clone: Its antigen is currently not known. No base-level quality is on record; no much larger clone is a single base apart.

The cohort consisted of 650 to 700 healthy bone marrow donors. Cohort members were all nominally healthy when sampled, although unrecorded immune exposures were likely present. The donor tested CMV seropositive and was one of the 289 seropositive cohort members. A peripheral blood sample was provided by each donor, and peripheral blood mononuclear cells were used for TCR beta sequencing. Genomic DNA extraction from the blood cell samples was performed with the Qiagen DNeasy Blood Extraction Kit. CDR1 and CDR2 (MNHEY, SVGAGI) derive from the germline V gene. Reading from cysteine to phenylalanine, the CDR3 counts 14 amino acids. Left in the record is the CDR3 DNA by itself, 42 bases read in frame from the first base. Deletion took 5 bases off V and 4 bases off J, with a span of 11 bases between the germline ends. Library construction relied on the immunoSEQ multiplex PCR assay. The multiplex PCR relied on a mix of 60 forward primers for TCR Vbeta segments and 13 reverse primers for TCR Jbeta segments. Amplification of the CDR3 region of rearranged TCR beta genes was performed with a multiplex PCR assay on genomic DNA. The Illumina HiSeq System was used to sequence the amplified TCR beta libraries as 87-base-pair reads. The original pipeline was this. A later analysis tallied 75 million to 95 million unique TCR beta chains across the roughly 610 repertoires, and approximately 11 million of those chains were shared by two or more donors. Raw reads were error-corrected and collapsed into unique sequences by a nearest-neighbor algorithm in which closely related sequences were merged to remove PCR and sequencing errors. CDR3 sequences were aligned to IMGT reference sequences to assign V, D and J gene segments. For a sequence to be retained, a match of at least six nucleotides to both a V gene segment and a J gene segment was required. Rearrangements were classified as productive when the CDR3 lacked stop codons and remained in frame with V and J, and all other rearrangements were classified as non-productive. Following IMGT convention, CDR3 was defined as the stretch from the second conserved V-encoded cysteine to the conserved J-encoded phenylalanine. The earlier analysis of about 530 of the donors excluded any sequence lacking an unambiguous match to a single V gene segment. In an earlier analysis of roughly 600 of the donors, a V segment was called functional when productive rearrangements were above 56.7%, and segregating when the standard deviation between donors exceeded 5%. A statistical classification framework was built for diagnosing cytomegalovirus status from the catalog of TCR beta chain sequences. A later analysis assigned V and J genes by comparing TCR nucleotide sequences with IMGT/GENE-DB human TR gene sequences. The TCRdist pipeline was used in a later analysis to assign CDR3 sequences and most-parsimonious VDJ recombination scenarios. A later analysis defined each TCR beta chain by its CDR3 amino acid sequence plus V-gene family, and excluded reads lacking a unique V-gene family. As a way to deal with suspected cross-contamination and a sequencing artifact, a later analysis dropped 592 nucleotide sequences that were highly shared and had low generation probability. In a later analysis, a clonal expansion index for each public chain was calculated from normalized within-repertoire ranks of inferred template counts. A later analysis computed generation probabilities with a VDJ recombination model fitted to out-of-frame rearrangements, and checked the results against IGoR. In a later analysis, TCR-TCR, TCR-HLA and TCR-CMV co-occurrence was scored with hypergeometric tests, and a repertoire-size bias correction was applied to TCR pairs. To estimate false discovery rates, a later analysis permuted the HLA or CMV assignments 20 times. A later analysis grouped co-occurring TCRs with DBSCAN, adding TCRdist sequence similarity when clustering within HLA-allele-positive subsets. Co-occurrence clustering excluded repertoires with fewer than 30,000 or more than 120,000 public chains, plus five with anomalous nucleotide sharing. Sourced from immuneACCESS, this table was stored by TCRdb with only in-frame sequences that have V and J called. A share of the clones is absent; for the studies checked, an unresolved V gene accounts for under half, and the remainder has no known explanation. V and J calls and clone size are as listed in that table; D and trimming were resolved from the DNA. Across this sample there are about 120,000 clones, with 70% to 80% seen only once. The top ten hold about 2.5% of the sample.

This clonotype originated in a woman aged 40 to 50 in good health and CMV-seropositive. The V and J genes are TRBV6-5 and TRBJ2-2; 5 matching bases give a weak D call of TRBD2. The material sequenced was PBMCs. This receptor has the CDR3 CASSRLAPTGELFF. The nucleotides read TGTGCCAGCAGTCGGCTAGCCCCCACCGGGGAGCTGTTTTTT.